These T cell receptor beta chains were read from a single sample in a study of T cell responses to AZD1222 COVID-19 vaccine. The method was immunoSEQ multiplex PCR; TCRdb's version includes in-frame clones alone and lacks a portion of them. This table holds around 180,000 clones, roughly 93% found once. This specimen consisted of peripheral blood, obtained on day 0 of AZD1222 vaccination. These receptors all stem from an adult in good health. The CDR3 runs from the conserved cysteine through the conserved F or W. The order of the fields is J gene, clone size, D gene, V gene, CDR3 DNA, CDR3 protein. D genes are given only for firm matches. Only part of the rows carry a size: once, few, many, or a class if the clone is expanded.

J: TRBJ2-1
size: NA
D: TRBD2
V: TRBV18
DNA: TGTGCCAGCTCACCCCCGAGGGCTAGCGGGAGGATTTACAATGAGCAGTTCTTC
CDR3: CASSPPRASGRIYNEQFF

J: TRBJ1-1
size: NA
D: NA
V: TRBV29-1
DNA: TGCAGCGGAACGGCCAATCAAAACAGGAACGAAGCTTTCTTT
CDR3: CSGTANQNRNEAFF

J: TRBJ1-1
size: NA
D: NA
V: TRBV19
DNA: TGTGCCAGTAGTACAAACGGGGCCAACGAAGCTTTCTTT
CDR3: CASSTNGANEAFF

J: TRBJ2-7
size: NA
D: NA
V: TRBV20-1
DNA: TGCAGTGGCGGTGGGCTAAGCGAGCAGTACTTC
CDR3: CSGGGLSEQYF

J: TRBJ1-2
size: NA
D: NA
V: TRBV19
DNA: TGTGCCAGTAAGGGGATCGGCTACACCTTC
CDR3: CASKGIGYTF

J: TRBJ1-2
size: NA
D: NA
V: TRBV4-2
DNA: TGTGCCAGCAGCCCTTCGGCTAACTATGGCTACACCTTC
CDR3: CASSPSANYGYTF

J: TRBJ1-1
size: few
D: NA
V: TRBV11-2
DNA: TGTGCCAGCAGCCTAGGACAAGCTGAAGCTTTCTTT
CDR3: CASSLGQAEAFF

J: TRBJ2-5
size: once
D: TRBD2
V: TRBV5-4
DNA: TGTGCCAGCAGCTTACTCGGGACTAGCGGGGAGACCCAGTACTTC
CDR3: CASSLLGTSGETQYF

J: TRBJ2-3
size: NA
D: TRBD1
V: TRBV27
DNA: TGTGCCAGCAGCCGTAAGACAGGGGTTATTACAGATACGCAGTATTTT
CDR3: CASSRKTGVITDTQYF

J: TRBJ1-1
size: NA
D: NA
V: TRBV7-9
DNA: TGTGCCAGCAGTTCCCAGGGGCTTCCAGGGGCTTTCTTT
CDR3: CASSSQGLPGAFF

J: TRBJ2-7
size: NA
D: NA
V: TRBV7-9
DNA: TGTGCCAGCAGCCCGAGACAGGACCTCCCTTACTACGAGCAGTACTTC
CDR3: CASSPRQDLPYYEQYF

J: TRBJ2-7
size: NA
D: NA
V: TRBV2
DNA: TGTGCCAGCAGTACCGGGCACTACTACGAGCAGTACTTC
CDR3: CASSTGHYYEQYF

J: TRBJ2-2
size: NA
D: NA
V: TRBV9
DNA: TGTGCCAGCAGCCCTTGGCCTAGCTTAGACACCGGGGAGCTGTTTTTT
CDR3: CASSPWPSLDTGELFF

J: TRBJ1-1
size: NA
D: TRBD1
V: TRBV7-8
DNA: TGTGCCAGCAGCTTTAAAACAGGGGCTGGAACTGAAGCTTTCTTT
CDR3: CASSFKTGAGTEAFF

J: TRBJ1-1
size: NA
D: NA
V: TRBV4-1
DNA: TGCGCCAGCAGCTTTGCGGATGGAAACACTGAAGCTTTCTTT
CDR3: CASSFADGNTEAFF

J: TRBJ1-2
size: few
D: TRBD1
V: TRBV6-5
DNA: TGTGCCAGCAGTTATGGGACAGGGGGCCGTTATGGCTACACCTTC
CDR3: CASSYGTGGRYGYTF

J: TRBJ1-2
size: NA
D: TRBD1
V: TRBV5-1
DNA: TGCGCCAGCAGCTTGGAACAGGGGGATGCCTATGGCTACACCTTC
CDR3: CASSLEQGDAYGYTF

J: TRBJ2-7
size: NA
D: NA
V: TRBV7-9
DNA: TGTGCCAGCAGCTTAGATGGACAGCCCCACTACGAGCAGTACTTC
CDR3: CASSLDGQPHYEQYF

J: TRBJ2-1
size: NA
D: NA
V: TRBV7-3
DNA: TGTGCCAGCAGCTTGATCAGGACCGCCTACAATGAGCAGTTCTTC
CDR3: CASSLIRTAYNEQFF

J: TRBJ2-7
size: NA
D: TRBD1
V: TRBV7-9
DNA: TGTGCCAGCAGCCAGGACAGGGGCAACGAGCAGTACTTC
CDR3: CASSQDRGNEQYF

J: TRBJ1-4
size: once
D: TRBD1
V: TRBV27
DNA: TGTGCCAGCAGTTTGGATGTGGGGACAGGGGGCCGGAAACTGTTTTTT
CDR3: CASSLDVGTGGRKLFF

J: TRBJ1-2
size: NA
D: NA
V: TRBV4-2
DNA: TGTGCCAGCAGCCAAGGGGCAGCGAATAACTATGGCTACACCTTC
CDR3: CASSQGAANNYGYTF

J: TRBJ2-5
size: NA
D: NA
V: TRBV23-1
DNA: TGCGCCAGCAGTCTCCAGGCTAACCCGGGGGCCCAGTACTTC
CDR3: CASSLQANPGAQYF

J: TRBJ2-1
size: NA
D: NA
V: TRBV7-3
DNA: TGTGCCAGCAGCTTAAGAGGTCCTGGCAATGAGCAGTTCTTC
CDR3: CASSLRGPGNEQFF

J: TRBJ2-3
size: NA
D: NA
V: TRBV7-8
DNA: TGTGCCAGCAGCCCAAGGCGAGTCGGGGATACGCAGTATTTT
CDR3: CASSPRRVGDTQYF

J: TRBJ2-2
size: NA
D: NA
V: TRBV28
DNA: TGTGCCAGCAGTTTTACCCTTCAGGGTTTGAACACCGGGGAGCTGTTTTTT
CDR3: CASSFTLQGLNTGELFF

J: TRBJ2-1
size: NA
D: TRBD2
V: TRBV2
DNA: TGTGCCAGCAGTGAAGAGCGGGAGCTTTATAATGAGCAGTTCTTC
CDR3: CASSEERELYNEQFF

J: TRBJ1-3
size: NA
D: NA
V: TRBV20-1
DNA: TGCAGCGCCCCTCGAGGAAACACCATATATTTT
CDR3: CSAPRGNTIYF

J: TRBJ2-1
size: NA
D: NA
V: TRBV7-3
DNA: TGTGCCAGCAGCAGCCGGGACCAAAGTTCCTACAATGAGCAGTTCTTC
CDR3: CASSSRDQSSYNEQFF

J: TRBJ1-2
size: NA
D: NA
V: TRBV20-1
DNA: TGCAGTGCTAGTTTTGGCTACACCTTC
CDR3: CSASFGYTF

J: TRBJ2-3
size: NA
D: NA
V: TRBV29-1
DNA: TGCAGCGTTGAAGGACGCGATACGCAGTATTTT
CDR3: CSVEGRDTQYF

J: TRBJ1-1
size: NA
D: NA
V: TRBV19
DNA: TGTGCCAGTAGCACGAAGGGACGGGGGAGCACTGAAGCTTTCTTT
CDR3: CASSTKGRGSTEAFF

J: TRBJ1-5
size: NA
D: NA
V: TRBV20-1
DNA: TGCAGTGCTAGTGGAGGGGTCAATCAGCCCCAGCATTTT
CDR3: CSASGGVNQPQHF

J: TRBJ2-1
size: NA
D: NA
V: TRBV3-1/TRBV3-2
DNA: TGTGCCAGCAGCCAAATGGGAATTAGCTCCTACAATGAGCAGTTCTTC
CDR3: CASSQMGISSYNEQFF

J: TRBJ1-1
size: NA
D: NA
V: TRBV12-3/TRBV12-4
DNA: TGTGCCAGCAGTGCAACAGGGAAAGCTTTCTTT
CDR3: CASSATGKAFF

J: TRBJ2-2
size: once
D: NA
V: TRBV7-9
DNA: TGTGCCAGCAGCTTAGACAAAAACACCGGGGAGCTGTTTTTT
CDR3: CASSLDKNTGELFF

J: TRBJ2-7
size: NA
D: TRBD1
V: TRBV4-2
DNA: TGTGCCAGCAGCCAAGCACCGGGACAGGGTACCTACGAGCAGTACTTC
CDR3: CASSQAPGQGTYEQYF

J: TRBJ2-3
size: NA
D: NA
V: TRBV7-9
DNA: TGTGCCAGCAGCTTAGTAGGTGTGGTTAGAAGCACAGATACGCAGTATTTT
CDR3: CASSLVGVVRSTDTQYF

J: TRBJ1-1
size: NA
D: NA
V: TRBV7-8
DNA: TGTGCCAGCAGCTTAGCGCCCACTAACACTGAAGCTTTCTTT
CDR3: CASSLAPTNTEAFF

J: TRBJ2-5
size: NA
D: TRBD2
V: TRBV4-3
DNA: TGCGCCAGCAGCCAATACCGGGACTACACCTTCCAAGAGACCCAGTACTTC
CDR3: CASSQYRDYTFQETQYF

J: TRBJ1-5
size: NA
D: NA
V: TRBV6-1
DNA: TGTGCCAGCAGTGAGACAGGAGATCCCAATCAGCCCCAGCATTTT
CDR3: CASSETGDPNQPQHF

J: TRBJ1-5
size: NA
D: TRBD1
V: TRBV10-3
DNA: TGTGCCATCAGTGAGCCGACAGGGGGAAATCAGCCCCAGCATTTT
CDR3: CAISEPTGGNQPQHF

J: TRBJ2-1
size: NA
D: TRBD2
V: TRBV29-1
DNA: TGCAGCGTTGAAAAGCGGGATTCCTACAATGAGCAGTTCTTC
CDR3: CSVEKRDSYNEQFF

J: TRBJ2-5
size: NA
D: TRBD2
V: TRBV5-1
DNA: TGCGCCAGCACCAAGGATAGCGGGAGAGAAGAGACCCAGTACTTC
CDR3: CASTKDSGREETQYF

J: TRBJ1-1
size: many
D: NA
V: TRBV2
DNA: TGTGCCAGCAGTGAGCCGAAAATGAACACTGAAGCTTTCTTT
CDR3: CASSEPKMNTEAFF

J: TRBJ1-4
size: NA
D: TRBD1
V: TRBV4-1
DNA: TGCGCCAGCAGCCAAACCGGGACAGGGAGTGAAAAACTGTTTTTT
CDR3: CASSQTGTGSEKLFF